This TCR beta chain was recorded in a study of cytomegalovirus exposure and HLA in healthy donors. Across the whole study: In a previous analysis, 95 million to 130 million unique TCR beta sequences were found from 150 million to 200 million T cells. Points from the study as a whole: TCR association rates varied by HLA locus in a later analysis, with DRB1 highest and HLA-C lowest. Other equally common chains were less clonally expanded than HLA-associated TCR beta chains, a later analysis showed.

V was pared by 5 bases and J by 2 bases, with 7 bases between. The germline V gene encodes CDR1 DFQATT and CDR2 SNEGSKA (reference sequence). The CDR3 extends over 11 amino acids. PCR employed 60 Vbeta and 13 Jbeta primers. The assay was immunoSEQ multiplex PCR, and TCRdb's table has in-frame clones only and misses some. The table records 200,000 to 250,000 clones, about 75% of them present only once. Remarks on this clone: Its antigen remains unknown.

The source of this sequence is a woman aged 25 to 39 in good health and CMV-seronegative. The source material was PBMCs. This rearrangement joins TRBV20-1 to TRBJ2-7; D unresolved. The CDR3 spells CSAPSTYEQYF. As DNA, the CDR3 is TGCAGTGCTCCCTCTACCTACGAGCAGTACTTC.